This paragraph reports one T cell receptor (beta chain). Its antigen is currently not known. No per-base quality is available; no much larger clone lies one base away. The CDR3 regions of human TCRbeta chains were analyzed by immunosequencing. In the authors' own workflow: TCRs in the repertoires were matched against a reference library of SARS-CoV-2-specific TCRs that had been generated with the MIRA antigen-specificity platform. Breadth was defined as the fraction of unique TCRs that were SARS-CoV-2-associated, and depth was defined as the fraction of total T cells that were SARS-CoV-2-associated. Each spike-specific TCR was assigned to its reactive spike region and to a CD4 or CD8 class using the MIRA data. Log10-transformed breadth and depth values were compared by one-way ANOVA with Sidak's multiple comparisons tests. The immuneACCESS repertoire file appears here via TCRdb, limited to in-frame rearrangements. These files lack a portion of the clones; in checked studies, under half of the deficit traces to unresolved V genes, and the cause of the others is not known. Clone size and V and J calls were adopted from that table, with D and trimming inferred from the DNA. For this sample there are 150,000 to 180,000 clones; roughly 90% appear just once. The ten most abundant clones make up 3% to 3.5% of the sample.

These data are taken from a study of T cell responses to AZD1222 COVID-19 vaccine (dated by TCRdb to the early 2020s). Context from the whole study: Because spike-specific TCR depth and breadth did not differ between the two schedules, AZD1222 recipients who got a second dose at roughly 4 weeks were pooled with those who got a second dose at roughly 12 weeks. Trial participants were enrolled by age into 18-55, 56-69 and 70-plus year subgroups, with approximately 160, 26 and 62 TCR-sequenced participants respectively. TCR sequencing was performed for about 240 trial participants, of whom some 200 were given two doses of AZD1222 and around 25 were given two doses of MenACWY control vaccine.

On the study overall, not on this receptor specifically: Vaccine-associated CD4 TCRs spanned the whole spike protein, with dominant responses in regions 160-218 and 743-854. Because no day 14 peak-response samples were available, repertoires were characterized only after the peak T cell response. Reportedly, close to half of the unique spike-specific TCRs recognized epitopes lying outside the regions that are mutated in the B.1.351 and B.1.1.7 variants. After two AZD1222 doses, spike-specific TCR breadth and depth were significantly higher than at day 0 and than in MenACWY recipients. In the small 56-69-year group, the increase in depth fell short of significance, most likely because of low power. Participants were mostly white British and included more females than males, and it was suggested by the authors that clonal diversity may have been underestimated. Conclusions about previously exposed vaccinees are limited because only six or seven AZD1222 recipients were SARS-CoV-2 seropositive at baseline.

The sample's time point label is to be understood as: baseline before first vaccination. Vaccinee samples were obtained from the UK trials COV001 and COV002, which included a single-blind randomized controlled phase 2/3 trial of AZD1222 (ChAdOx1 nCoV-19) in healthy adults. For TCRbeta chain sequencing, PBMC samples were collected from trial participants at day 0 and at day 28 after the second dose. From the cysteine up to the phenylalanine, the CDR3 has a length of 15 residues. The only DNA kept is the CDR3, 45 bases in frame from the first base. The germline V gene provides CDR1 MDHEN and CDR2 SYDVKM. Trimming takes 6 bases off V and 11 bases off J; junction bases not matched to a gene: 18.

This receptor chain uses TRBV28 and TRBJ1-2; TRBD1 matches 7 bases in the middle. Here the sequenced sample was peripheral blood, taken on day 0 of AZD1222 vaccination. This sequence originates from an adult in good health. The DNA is TGTGCCAGCAGCCAAGGATCCGACAGGGTGTTGGGGTACACCTTC. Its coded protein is CASSQGSDRVLGYTF.